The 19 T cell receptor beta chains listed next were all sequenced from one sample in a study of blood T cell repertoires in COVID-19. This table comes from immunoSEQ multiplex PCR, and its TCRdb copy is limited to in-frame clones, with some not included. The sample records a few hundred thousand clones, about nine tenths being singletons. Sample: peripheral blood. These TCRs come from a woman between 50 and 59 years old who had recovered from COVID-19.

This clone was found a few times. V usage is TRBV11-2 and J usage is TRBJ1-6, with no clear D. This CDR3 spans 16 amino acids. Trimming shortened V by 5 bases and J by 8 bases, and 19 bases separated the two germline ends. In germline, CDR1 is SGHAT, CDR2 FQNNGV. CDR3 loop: CASSPRVAWGDSPLHF. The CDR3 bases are TGTGCCAGCAGCCCTAGAGTGGCGTGGGGAGATTCACCCCTCCACTTT.

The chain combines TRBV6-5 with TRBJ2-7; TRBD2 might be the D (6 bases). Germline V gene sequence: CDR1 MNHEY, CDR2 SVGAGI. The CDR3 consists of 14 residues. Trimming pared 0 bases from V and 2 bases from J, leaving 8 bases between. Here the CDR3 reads CASSYSGSTYEQYF. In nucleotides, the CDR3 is TGTGCCAGCAGTTACTCCGGGAGCACCTACGAGCAGTACTTC.

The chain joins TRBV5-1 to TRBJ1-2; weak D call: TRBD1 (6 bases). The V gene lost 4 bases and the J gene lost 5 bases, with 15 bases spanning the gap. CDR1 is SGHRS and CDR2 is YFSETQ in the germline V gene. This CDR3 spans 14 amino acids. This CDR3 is CASSPDSDDYGYTF. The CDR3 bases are TGCGCCAGCAGCCCGGACAGTGACGATTATGGCTACACCTTC.

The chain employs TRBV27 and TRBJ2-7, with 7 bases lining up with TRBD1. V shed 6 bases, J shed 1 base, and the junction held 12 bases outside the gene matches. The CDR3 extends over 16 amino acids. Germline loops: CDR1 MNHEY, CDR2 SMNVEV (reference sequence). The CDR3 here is CASSHRTGRGSYEQYF. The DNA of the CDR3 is TGTGCCAGCAGCCACAGGACAGGTCGGGGTTCCTACGAGCAGTACTTC.

In DNA form, the CDR3 reads TGCGCCAGCAGCCTAGGACTAGCGGGGGGGCCGGGAGAGACCCAGTACTTC. It is translated as CASSLGLAGGPGETQYF. This chain connects TRBV5-1 to TRBJ2-5; TRBD2 aligns across 15 bases. Germline loops: CDR1 SGHRS, CDR2 YFSETQ. V was pared by 4 bases and J by 4 bases, with 8 bases of the junction left unmatched. The CDR3 totals 17 residues.

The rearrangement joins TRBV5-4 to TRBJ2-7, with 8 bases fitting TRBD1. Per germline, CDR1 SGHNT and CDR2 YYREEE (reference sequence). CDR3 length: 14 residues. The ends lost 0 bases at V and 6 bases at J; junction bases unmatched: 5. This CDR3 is CASSLGQGLGEQYF. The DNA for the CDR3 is TGTGCCAGCAGCTTGGGACAGGGGTTAGGCGAGCAGTACTTC.

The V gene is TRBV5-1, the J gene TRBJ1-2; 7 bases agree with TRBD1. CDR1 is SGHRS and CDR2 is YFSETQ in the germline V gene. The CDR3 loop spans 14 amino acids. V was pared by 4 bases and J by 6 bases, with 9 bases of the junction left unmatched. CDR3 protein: CASSPSGGYDGYTF. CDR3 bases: TGCGCCAGCAGCCCCTCAGGGGGGTACGATGGCTACACCTTC.

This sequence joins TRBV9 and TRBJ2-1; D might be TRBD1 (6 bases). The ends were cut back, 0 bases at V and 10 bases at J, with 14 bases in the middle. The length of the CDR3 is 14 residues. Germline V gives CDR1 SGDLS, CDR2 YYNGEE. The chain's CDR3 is CASSVDLGAGEQFF. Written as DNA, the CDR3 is TGTGCCAGCAGCGTAGATCTGGGGGCAGGCGAGCAGTTCTTC.

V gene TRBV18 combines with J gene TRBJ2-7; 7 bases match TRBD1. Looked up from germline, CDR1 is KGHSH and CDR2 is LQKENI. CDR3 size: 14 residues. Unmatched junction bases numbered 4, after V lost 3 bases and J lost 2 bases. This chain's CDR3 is CASSPGTDTYEQYF. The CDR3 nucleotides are TGTGCCAGCTCACCGGGGACAGACACCTACGAGCAGTACTTC.

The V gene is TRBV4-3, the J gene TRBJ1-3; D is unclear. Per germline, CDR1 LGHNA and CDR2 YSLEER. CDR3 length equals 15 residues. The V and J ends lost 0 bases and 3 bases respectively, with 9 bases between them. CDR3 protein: CASSQDLGHGNTIYF. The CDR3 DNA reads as TGCGCCAGCAGCCAAGATCTGGGCCATGGAAACACCATATATTTT.

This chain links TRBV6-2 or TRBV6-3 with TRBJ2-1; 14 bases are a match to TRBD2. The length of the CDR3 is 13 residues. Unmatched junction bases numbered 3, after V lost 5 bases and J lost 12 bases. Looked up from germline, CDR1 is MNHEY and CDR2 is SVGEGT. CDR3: CASSRLAGGLQFF. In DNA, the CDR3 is TGTGCCAGCAGTAGACTAGCGGGAGGGCTGCAGTTCTTC.

The CDR3 DNA sequence: TGTGCCAGTAGTAGGGGGCGAAACTATGGCTACACCTTC. It specifies CASSRGRNYGYTF. The chain couples TRBV19 to TRBJ1-2; TRBD1 is a possible D gene (6 bases). V was clipped by 4 bases and J by 2 bases, with 8 bases between them. The CDR3 loop spans 13 amino acids. The germline V gene has CDR1 LNHDA and CDR2 SQIVND (reference sequence).

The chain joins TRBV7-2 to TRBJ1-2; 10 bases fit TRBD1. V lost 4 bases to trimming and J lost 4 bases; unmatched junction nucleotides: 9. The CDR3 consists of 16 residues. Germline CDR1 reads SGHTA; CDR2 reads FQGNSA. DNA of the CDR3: TGTGCCAGCAGCTCGAGACCCGGGACAGGGGCCTATGGCTACACCTTC. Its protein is CASSSRPGTGAYGYTF.

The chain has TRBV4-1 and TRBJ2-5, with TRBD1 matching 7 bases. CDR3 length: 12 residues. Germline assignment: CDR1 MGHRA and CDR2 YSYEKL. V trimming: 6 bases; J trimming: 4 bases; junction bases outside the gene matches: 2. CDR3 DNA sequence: TGCGCCAGCAGGGGACAGCGAGAGACCCAGTACTTC. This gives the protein CASRGQRETQYF.

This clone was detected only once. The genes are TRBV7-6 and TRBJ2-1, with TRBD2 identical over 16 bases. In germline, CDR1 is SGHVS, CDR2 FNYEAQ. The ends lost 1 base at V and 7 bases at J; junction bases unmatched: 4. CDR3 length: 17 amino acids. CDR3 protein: CASSLEGLAGGGNEQFF. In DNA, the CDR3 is TGTGCCAGCAGCTTAGAGGGACTAGCGGGAGGGGGTAATGAGCAGTTCTTC.

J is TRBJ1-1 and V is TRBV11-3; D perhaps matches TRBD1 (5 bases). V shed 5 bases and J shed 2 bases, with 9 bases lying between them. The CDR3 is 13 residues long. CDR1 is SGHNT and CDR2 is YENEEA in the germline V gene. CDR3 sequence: CASSIRGNTEAFF. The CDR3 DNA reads TGTGCCAGCAGCATAAGGGGTAACACTGAAGCTTTCTTT.

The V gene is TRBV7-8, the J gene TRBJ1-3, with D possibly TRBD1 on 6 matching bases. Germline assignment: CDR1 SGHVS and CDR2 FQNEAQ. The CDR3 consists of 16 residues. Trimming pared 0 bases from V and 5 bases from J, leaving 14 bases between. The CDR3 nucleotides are TGTGCCAGCAGCTTAGCGTGGGTGGACAGAAGAAACACCATATATTTT. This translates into CASSLAWVDRRNTIYF. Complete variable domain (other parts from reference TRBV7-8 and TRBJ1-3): GAGVSQSPRYKVAKRGQDVALRCDPISGHVSLFWYQQALGQGPEFLTYFQNEAQLDKSGLPSDRFFAERPEGSVSTLKIQRTQQEDSAVYLCASSLAWVDRRNTIYFGEGSWLTVV.

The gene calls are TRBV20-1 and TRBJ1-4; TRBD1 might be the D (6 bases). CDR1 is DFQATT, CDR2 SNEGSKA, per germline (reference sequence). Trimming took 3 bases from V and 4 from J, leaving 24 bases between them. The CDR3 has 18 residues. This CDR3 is CSASCDSYGGRNNEKLFF. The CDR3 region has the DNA TGCAGTGCTAGTTGTGACAGTTACGGGGGGCGGAATAATGAAAAACTGTTTTTT.

CDR3 residues: CASSEGTVTFSPLHF. The CDR3 DNA is TGTGCCAGCAGTGAAGGGACAGTAACTTTTTCACCCCTCCACTTT. The genes are TRBV21-1 and TRBJ1-6; the table's D call of TRBD1 was not tested on the DNA. TRBV21-1 is termed a pseudogene. This CDR3 contains 15 residues.